This TCR beta chain was obtained from a study of CD8+ T cells in alopecia areata. Study-wide background: Treatment comprised oral tofacitinib, 5 to 10 mg twice daily, in treated patients. Tofacitinib exposure lasted 6 to 18 months, followed by 6 months off drug.

Trimming took 1 base from V and 3 from J; bases not matched to a gene: 2. The germline V gene has CDR1 MGHRA and CDR2 YSYEKL. This CDR3 spans 14 amino acids. The sequencing template was cDNA reverse transcribed from extracted RNA. TCRdb's table, derived via immunoSEQ multiplex PCR, lists solely in-frame clones and lacks some. The sample includes some 88,000 clones, roughly 40% of them seen just once. As for treatment: oral pan-JAK inhibitor, 5-10 mg twice daily. This receptor was obtained from a human donor with alopecia areata. The sequenced sample was CD8+ T cells sorted from blood, obtained at week 24, from a patient treated with tofacitinib. The chain recombines TRBV4-1 with TRBJ2-5, with 7 nucleotides matching TRBD1. This CDR3 is CASSQVTGEETQYF. The CDR3 DNA sequence: TGCGCCAGCAGCCAAGTAACAGGGGAAGAGACCCAGTACTTC.